This TCR beta chain was identified during a study of Ad26.COV2.S vaccination and SARS-CoV-2 variants. Study-wide background: Administration of Ad26.COV2.S was intramuscular, either once or twice 56 days apart. Study-wide points: Recipients given vaccine exceeded placebo recipients in spike-specific TCR breadth. Whether participants received vaccine or placebo, their non-spike TCR breadth was similar. CD8+ and CD4+ T cells specific for spike reportedly responded with substantial breadth after vaccination.

The CDR3 loop spans 14 amino acids. The germline CDR1 and CDR2 sequences are SEHNR and FQNEAQ (reference sequence). V was cut by 0 bases and J by 6 bases, with 6 bases left in between. The method was immunoSEQ multiplex PCR; TCRdb's version includes in-frame clones alone and lacks a portion of them. The table records 440,000 or so clones, approximately 90% of them present only once. Treatment of the sample: some 19 received Ad26.COV2.S at low or high dose, single or two shots; several received placebo; per-sample allocation not given. Sampling was performed 63 days after the first vaccine or placebo injection. Turning to this clone: Antigen: not known.

The clonotype comes from a person between 18 and 60 years old who received the Ad26.COV2.S COVID-19 vaccine or a placebo. The specimen comprised peripheral blood, sampled in a trial of Ad26.COV2.S vaccine versus placebo. V usage is TRBV7-9 and J usage is TRBJ1-6; no clear D. CDR3 DNA: TGTGCCAGCAGCTTAGCAGAGTTTAATTCACCCCTCCACTTT. It codes for CASSLAEFNSPLHF.